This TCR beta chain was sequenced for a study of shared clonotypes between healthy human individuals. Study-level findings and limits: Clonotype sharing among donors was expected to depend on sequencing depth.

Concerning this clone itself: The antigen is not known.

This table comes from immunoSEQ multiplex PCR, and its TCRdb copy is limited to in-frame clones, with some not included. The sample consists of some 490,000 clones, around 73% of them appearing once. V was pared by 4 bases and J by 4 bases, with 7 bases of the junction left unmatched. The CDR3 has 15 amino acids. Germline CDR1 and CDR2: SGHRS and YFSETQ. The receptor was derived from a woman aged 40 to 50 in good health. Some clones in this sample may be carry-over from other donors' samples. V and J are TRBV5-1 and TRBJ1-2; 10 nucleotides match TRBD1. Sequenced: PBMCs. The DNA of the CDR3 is TGCGCCAGCAGCGATGGGACAGGGGCCGCCTATGGCTACACCTTC. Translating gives CASSDGTGAAYGYTF. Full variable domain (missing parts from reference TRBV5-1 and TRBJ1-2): KAGVTQTPRYLIKTRGQQVTLSCSPISGHRSVSWYQQTPGQGLQFLFEYFSETQRNKGNFPGRFSGRQFSNSRSEMNVSTLELGDSALYLCASSDGTGAAYGYTFGSGTRLTVV.